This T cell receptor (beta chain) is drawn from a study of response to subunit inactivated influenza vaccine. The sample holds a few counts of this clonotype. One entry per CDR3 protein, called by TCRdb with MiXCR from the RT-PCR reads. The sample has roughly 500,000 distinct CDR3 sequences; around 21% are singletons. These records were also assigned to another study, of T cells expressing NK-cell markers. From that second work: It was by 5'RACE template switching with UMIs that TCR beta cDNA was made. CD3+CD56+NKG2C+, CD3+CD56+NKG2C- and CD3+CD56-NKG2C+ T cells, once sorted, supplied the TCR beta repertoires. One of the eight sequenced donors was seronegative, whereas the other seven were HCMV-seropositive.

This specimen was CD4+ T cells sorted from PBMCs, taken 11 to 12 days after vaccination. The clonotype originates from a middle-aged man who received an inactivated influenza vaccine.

CDR3 DNA sequence: TGTGCCAGCAGCCCGTGGACAGGGGACAATCAGCCCCAGCATTTT. Translating it yields CASSPWTGDNQPQHF. The chain recombines TRBV5-5 with TRBJ1-5; 9 bases line up with TRBD1. J gave up 3 bases and V 4 bases, and 5 bases lay outside the gene matches. Germline V CDR1 and CDR2: SGHKS, YYEKEE (reference sequence). This CDR3 has 15 amino acids.